This T cell receptor (beta chain) was identified during a study of blood T cell repertoires in COVID-19. Turning to the study itself: T cells, B-cell-depleted T cells, or PBMCs provided the cDNA or gDNA that served as material.

Authors' data handling: For nucleated cells, counts were estimated from reference gene primer amplification. Sequencing was performed with immunoSEQ multiplex PCR; in TCRdb, only in-frame clones are kept and a portion is missing. V and J calls plus clone size are reproduced from that table; the DNA served to infer D and trimming. The sample has some 190,000 clones; approximately 80% are singletons. Germline-derived CDR1 and CDR2 are MNHEY and SVGAGI. This CDR3 has 15 residues. Trimming took off 7 bases at V and 0 bases at J, with 13 bases between the two ends. Material: peripheral blood. V is TRBV6-5 and J is TRBJ1-3; a weak D match, TRBD1 (5 bases). The receptor was isolated from a woman aged 45-65 years with acute or convalescent COVID-19. CDR3 sequence: CASKPGASSGNTIYF. CDR3 in DNA: TGTGCCAGCAAGCCTGGGGCCAGCTCTGGAAACACCATATATTTT.